One and the same sample provided the 9 T cell receptor beta chains below, sequenced in a study of shared clonotypes between healthy human individuals. CD45RO-negative CD8 cells positively selected for CCR7 made up the naive population, which excluded terminally differentiated effector memory CD45RA+ cells. Generated by immunoSEQ multiplex PCR, the TCRdb table keeps only in-frame clones and is missing some. The sample contains roughly 2,000,000 clones, about 95% of which appear only once. Sequencing was done on a sample of naive CD8+ T cells sorted from blood. The receptor set was obtained from a man younger than 35 in good health.

V gene TRBV27 combines with J gene TRBJ2-1, with 7 positions matching TRBD2. The CDR3 covers 16 residues. Germline CDR1 MNHEY, CDR2 SMNVEV (reference sequence). J gave up 2 bases and V 0 bases, and 4 bases lay outside the gene matches. The CDR3 loop reads CASSLSAGETYNEQFF. CDR3 sequence (DNA): TGTGCCAGCAGTTTATCGGCGGGAGAGACCTACAATGAGCAGTTCTTC.

V and J are TRBV5-6 and TRBJ2-5; D may be TRBD1 (5 bases). Deletions cut 6 bases from V and 5 bases from J, with 20 bases between. The CDR3 loop spans 15 amino acids. Germline V gene sequence: CDR1 SGHDT, CDR2 YYEEEE. For the CDR3, the DNA is TGTGCCAGCACCCTGACAGTTCCTACCCAGGAGACCCAGTACTTC. This sequence encodes CASTLTVPTQETQYF.

The chain carries TRBV7-6 and TRBJ1-5, with D perhaps TRBD1 (5 bases). The germline V and J ends were trimmed by 0 bases and 3 bases, with 12 bases remaining between them. Germline loops: CDR1 SGHVS, CDR2 FNYEAQ. This CDR3 has 16 amino acids. The CDR3 here is CASSLAEGQDNQPQHF. CDR3 coding DNA: TGTGCCAGCAGCTTAGCCGAGGGGCAGGACAATCAGCCCCAGCATTTT.

This chain uses TRBV29-1 with TRBJ2-1, with D tentatively TRBD2 (6 bases). The CDR3 extends over 14 amino acids. V was clipped by 4 bases and J by 4 bases, with 14 bases between them. Germline V gives CDR1 SQVTM, CDR2 ANQGSEA. CDR3 loop: CSVGRENSYNEQFF. CDR3 coding DNA: TGCAGCGTTGGACGGGAGAACTCTTACAATGAGCAGTTCTTC.

CDR3 loop: CASSLLAGGPYEQYF. The CDR3 DNA reads TGTGCCAGCAGCTTATTAGCGGGAGGTCCCTACGAGCAGTACTTC. The chain couples TRBV5-4 to TRBJ2-7, with 10 bases matching TRBD2. The V gene's germline CDR1 is SGHNT and CDR2 YYREEE (reference sequence). The ends lost 2 bases at V and 2 bases at J; junction bases unmatched: 4. The CDR3 extends over 15 amino acids.

This chain joins TRBV6-1 and TRBJ2-1; 11 bases map to TRBD2. Germline V gene lookup returns CDR1 MNHNS and CDR2 SASEGT. The V gene end was trimmed by 6 bases and the J gene end by 9 bases; junction bases not matched to a gene: 10. CDR3 length equals 15 residues. In DNA, the CDR3 is TGTGCCAGCAGAACGGGACTAGCGGACTTCGTTGAGCAGTTCTTC. It translates to CASRTGLADFVEQFF.

The chain uses TRBV30 and TRBJ2-1; D gene unclear. The CDR3 totals 14 residues. The V end was cut by 1 base, the J end by 5 bases, with 12 bases between. Per germline, CDR1 GTSNPN and CDR2 SVGIG (reference sequence). CDR3 residues: CAWSGESSDNEQFF. The CDR3 bases are TGTGCCTGGAGTGGAGAATCCTCAGACAATGAGCAGTTCTTC. Full variable domain (rest looked up from reference TRBV30 and TRBJ2-1): SQTIHQWPATLVQPVGSPLSLECTVEGTSNPNLYWYRQAAGRGLQLLFYSVGIGQISSEVPQNLSASRPQDRQFILSSKKLLLSDSGFYLCAWSGESSDNEQFFGPGTRLTVL.

The chain links TRBV13 to TRBJ2-7; maybe TRBD2 (5 bases). The CDR3 runs to 13 residues. The V gene lost 5 bases and the J gene lost 1 base, with 9 bases spanning the gap. The V gene's germline CDR1 is PRHDT and CDR2 FYEKMQ (reference sequence). For the CDR3, the DNA is TGTGCCAGCAGCCCGTTAGCGTCCTACGAGCAGTACTTC. Encoded protein: CASSPLASYEQYF.

The count of this clone is one. The chain couples TRBV30 to TRBJ2-1; D uncertain. CDR3 size: 13 residues. From germline, CDR1 is GTSNPN and CDR2 SVGIG (reference sequence). Trimming removed 0 bases at V and 7 bases at J, with 10 bases between. This CDR3 is CAWSVLAANEQFF. The CDR3 DNA reads TGTGCCTGGAGTGTACTCGCAGCAAATGAGCAGTTCTTC.